A selection of T cell receptor beta chains follows, all from one sample in a study of CD8+ T cells in alopecia areata. The protocol was immunoSEQ multiplex PCR, while the TCRdb copy is restricted to in-frame clones and leaves out a portion. Of 130,000 to 150,000 clones listed, more than 45% are singletons. The sample comprised CD4+ T cells sorted from blood. The source is a human donor with alopecia areata. Both conserved end residues are part of each CDR3. A D gene is named only where the DNA matches it firmly. Size tells how often a clone was seen (once, few, many) or the class of an expanded clone, and some rows leave it out.

len	d_gene	v_gene	j_gene	abundance	CDR3aa
12	NA	TRBV27	TRBJ1-3	NA	CASGSPGNTIYF
15	NA	TRBV7-3	TRBJ2-1	NA	CASSLTSRGMDEQFF
13	TRBD1	TRBV5-1	TRBJ1-2	once	CASSLGQGGGYTF
13	TRBD1	TRBV5-1	TRBJ1-1	NA	CASSLQGAAEAFF
12	NA	TRBV7-9	TRBJ1-2	NA	CASSQKGVGYTF
11	NA	TRBV29-1	TRBJ2-5	NA	CSVELGETQYF
13	NA	TRBV6-1	TRBJ2-7	few	CASSHRGTYEQYF
16	TRBD1	TRBV29-1	TRBJ2-7	NA	CSVGLGTGTGTYEQYF
14	TRBD2	TRBV6-4	TRBJ2-1	few	CASRAGLGFGEQFF
13	TRBD1	TRBV29-1	TRBJ1-1	NA	CSVPKQGGTEAFF
13	TRBD1	TRBV4-2	TRBJ1-1	NA	CASTIDRDTEAFF
16	NA	TRBV11-3	TRBJ2-5	few	CASSLDPLDRAGTQYF
12	NA	TRBV12-5	TRBJ2-3	NA	CASGPRAGAQYF
14	TRBD1	TRBV29-1	TRBJ2-2	few	CSVDRTGVTGELFF
16	TRBD2	TRBV9	TRBJ2-7	NA	CASSPQGLAGYYEQYF
14	NA	TRBV5-1	TRBJ2-7	NA	CASSAGRSSYEQYF
14	TRBD1	TRBV28	TRBJ1-2	NA	CASSPGQQDYGYTF
15	NA	TRBV28	TRBJ2-3	NA	CASSLGGIRTDTQYF
13	TRBD1	TRBV12-5	TRBJ2-1	few	CASGLHPGQGEFF
16	TRBD2	TRBV6-1	TRBJ2-7	NA	CASSDPGTTSSYEQYF
16	NA	TRBV2	TRBJ1-5	once	CASRDRRDLSNQPQHF
10	NA	TRBV20-1	TRBJ1-2	few	CSATGLGYTF